The entry below gives a single TCR beta chain sequence along with its context. The antigen is undetermined. The record originates from a study of T cell repertoires in cytomegalovirus infection. At the level of the study: Matching HLA type, along with CMV infection, was indicated by public TCR beta signatures.

The germline CDR1 and CDR2 sequences are DFQATT and SNEGSKA (reference sequence). The V end was cut by 6 bases, the J end by 0 bases, with 18 bases between. This CDR3 contains 16 residues. Study-wide results and caveats: HLA-C-restricted CMV-specific TCR beta clonotypes were dominant in the ex vivo response.

A single record per CDR3 protein comes from TCRdb applying MiXCR to the reads. The sample consists of under 250,000 distinct CDR3 sequences, around 6.4% of them appearing once. The sequenced sample consisted of PBMCs. This chain connects TRBV20-1 to TRBJ2-1; TRBD1 might be the D (5 bases). This TCR came from a human donor in good health (CMV status not recorded). Some clones in this sample may be carry-over from other donors' samples. The CDR3 region is CSALGQGPSSYNEQFF. The CDR3 DNA reads TGCAGTGCCCTGGGGCAAGGGCCGAGCTCCTACAATGAGCAGTTCTTC.